This T cell receptor beta chain is drawn from a study of ipilimumab plus nivolumab after autologous stem cell transplantation. Looking at the study overall: A median of about 8 nivolumab and 5 ipilimumab doses were given.

Ipilimumab, 1 mg/kg, started 14 to 28 days after autologous transplant. This clone is judged medium-sized. The V and J ends lost 0 bases and 5 bases, in that order; junction bases with no gene match: 9. The CDR3 extends over 19 amino acids. CDR1 is WSHSY, CDR2 SAAADI, per germline. Sequenced by immunoSEQ multiplex PCR; TCRdb stores in-frame clones only, minus some. The sample lists about 15,000 clones, roughly 74% seen once, with about 10% in the top ten. The clonotype originates from a male donor with primary mediastinal lymphoma. Sequences were derived from PBMCs, sampled in a trial of ipilimumab plus nivolumab as post-transplant consolidation. This sequence joins TRBV10-2 and TRBJ2-2; 13 bases are a match to TRBD2. Here the CDR3 DNA reads TGCGCCAGCAGTGAGTCCTCCGGACTAGCGGGAGAATGGACCGGGGAGCTGTTTTTT. This translates into CASSESSGLAGEWTGELFF.